These 13 T cell receptor beta chains were sequenced from one sample in a study of beta chain features in type 1 diabetes. The entirety of the isolated RNA underwent reverse transcription, so expressed TCRB transcripts were sequenced. The method was immunoSEQ multiplex PCR; TCRdb's version includes in-frame clones alone and lacks a portion of them. The data contain 70,000 to 95,000 clones, under 35% of them singletons. Sequenced sample: stem cell memory CD4+ T cells from blood. The receptors were sampled from a young woman in good health.

In nucleotides, the CDR3 is TGTGCCAGCTTGACAGGCCTAAACTTCGACGAGCAGTACTTC. The encoded protein is CASLTGLNFDEQYF. This chain joins TRBV2 and TRBJ2-7; possibly TRBD1 for D (6 bases). V lost 8 bases, J lost 5 bases, and 19 bases lay in between. CDR3 length: 14 residues. CDR1 SNHLY and CDR2 FYNNEI come from the germline V gene.

The V call is TRBV30, the J call TRBJ1-5; D perhaps matches TRBD1 (5 bases). Germline-derived CDR1 and CDR2 are GTSNPN and SVGIG (reference sequence). The CDR3 is 16 amino acids. Trimming removed 2 bases from V and 1 base from J, with 15 bases in between. CDR3 DNA: TGTGCCTGGAGTCCCTCCCGAAGGGGAAGCAATCAGCCCCAGCATTTT. Translated, it gives CAWSPSRRGSNQPQHF.

This clone was found a few times. CDR3 in DNA: TGCAGCGTTGAAAATCAGGGGACGGGAAAACTGTTTTTT. This sequence encodes CSVENQGTGKLFF. The V and J genes are TRBV29-1 and TRBJ1-4, with D perhaps TRBD1 (6 bases). This CDR3 contains 13 residues. Trimming shortened V by 2 bases and J by 10 bases, and 14 bases separated the two germline ends. The germline V gene has CDR1 SQVTM and CDR2 ANQGSEA.

The sample holds a few counts of this clone. This chain connects TRBV30 to TRBJ2-1; TRBD2 matches 10 bases. V lost 1 base and J lost 0; bases outside the gene matches: 9. Germline lookup yields CDR1 GTSNPN and CDR2 SVGIG (reference sequence). The CDR3 is 18 residues long. The CDR3 nucleotides read TGTGCCTGGAGTGAGGGCCCGGGACTAGCGTTCTCCTACAATGAGCAGTTCTTC. Encoded protein: CAWSEGPGLAFSYNEQFF.

This clone was seen just once. The chain employs TRBV30 and TRBJ2-1; a weak D match, TRBD2 (5 bases). CDR1 and CDR2 from the germline V gene are GTSNPN and SVGIG (reference sequence). V was trimmed by 7 bases and J by 3 bases, leaving 13 bases between them. The CDR3 is 13 residues long. The CDR3 DNA is TGTGCCTTCAGCGGAGGTCACTACAATGAGCAGTTCTTC. Amino acid sequence: CAFSGGHYNEQFF.

The chain couples TRBV11-3 to TRBJ1-5; perhaps TRBD1 as D (5 bases). The CDR3 has 13 residues. Germline V lookup: CDR1 SGHNT, CDR2 YENEEA. V dropped 5 bases and J dropped 3 bases, with 8 bases sitting between them. CDR3 nucleotide sequence: TGTGCCAGCAGCAGGGGAAACAATCAGCCCCAGCATTTT. As protein: CASSRGNNQPQHF.

This clone was recorded a few times. J is TRBJ1-5 and V is TRBV6-5; 9 bases are shared with TRBD1. The germline V gene has CDR1 MNHEY and CDR2 SVGAGI. The CDR3 totals 15 residues. Trimming at V came to 2 bases and at J to 7 bases, leaving 6 bases not matched to a gene. The CDR3 spells CASSYGGQGEQPQHF. DNA for the CDR3: TGTGCCAGCAGTTACGGGGGACAGGGCGAGCAGCCCCAGCATTTT.

This clone was seen only a few times. The genes are TRBV5-4 and TRBJ1-2; D possibly corresponds to TRBD1 (6 bases). The CDR3 contains 16 residues. Between the trimmed V and J ends, which lost 4 bases and 3 bases, there was a span of 19 bases. Germline lookup yields CDR1 SGHNT and CDR2 YYREEE (reference sequence). CDR3 residues: CASSIGTGGGYYGYTF. As DNA, the CDR3 is TGTGCCAGCAGCATTGGTACTGGGGGCGGGTACTATGGCTACACCTTC.

This clone has just a few counts. The chain joins TRBV6-1 to TRBJ2-5; TRBD1 agrees at 8 bases. The V gene's germline CDR1 is MNHNS and CDR2 SASEGT. This CDR3 spans 13 amino acids. The trim removed 7 bases at V and 5 bases at J, leaving 6 bases unmatched. The CDR3 is CASTRTGWETQYF. The CDR3, as DNA: TGTGCCAGCACTAGGACAGGGTGGGAGACCCAGTACTTC.

In its sample, this clone was seen a few times. The rearrangement links TRBV29-1 to TRBJ1-1; 10 bases are a match to TRBD1. V dropped 6 bases and J dropped 1; count of bases not matched to a gene: 5. CDR3 size: 14 residues. Germline lookup yields CDR1 SQVTM and CDR2 ANQGSEA. The CDR3 protein is CSVAGTGANTEAFF. The CDR3, as DNA: TGCAGCGTGGCCGGGACAGGGGCGAACACTGAAGCTTTCTTT.

The chain combines TRBV6-6 with TRBJ1-5, with D possibly being TRBD1 (6 bases). V was cut by 0 bases and J by 5 bases, with 14 bases left in between. This CDR3 region has 16 residues. Germline V gene lookup returns CDR1 MNHNY and CDR2 SVGAGI (reference sequence). The CDR3 spells CASSYSMRGADQPQHF. The CDR3 region has the DNA TGTGCCAGCAGTTACTCCATGCGGGGGGCAGATCAGCCCCAGCATTTT.

V is TRBV4-1 and J is TRBJ1-5; 7 nucleotides agree with TRBD1. CDR1 and CDR2 from the germline V gene are MGHRA and YSYEKL. CDR3 length equals 15 residues. The junction had 7 bases not matched to a gene; V was cut back by 1 base and J by 7 bases. The CDR3 DNA is TGCGCCAGCAGCCAAGGGACAGGTTACCTCCAGCCCCAGCATTTT. As protein: CASSQGTGYLQPQHF.

For this clone: Within the sample, other DNA sequences also encode this same CDR3. V and J are TRBV29-1 and TRBJ1-1; D is perhaps TRBD1 (5 bases). Trimming removed 4 bases from V and 4 bases from J, with 7 bases in between. The germline V gene encodes CDR1 SQVTM and CDR2 ANQGSEA. This CDR3 comprises 11 residues. The CDR3 here is CSVVGGTEAFF. In DNA, the CDR3 is TGCAGCGTTGTGGGGGGCACTGAAGCTTTCTTT.